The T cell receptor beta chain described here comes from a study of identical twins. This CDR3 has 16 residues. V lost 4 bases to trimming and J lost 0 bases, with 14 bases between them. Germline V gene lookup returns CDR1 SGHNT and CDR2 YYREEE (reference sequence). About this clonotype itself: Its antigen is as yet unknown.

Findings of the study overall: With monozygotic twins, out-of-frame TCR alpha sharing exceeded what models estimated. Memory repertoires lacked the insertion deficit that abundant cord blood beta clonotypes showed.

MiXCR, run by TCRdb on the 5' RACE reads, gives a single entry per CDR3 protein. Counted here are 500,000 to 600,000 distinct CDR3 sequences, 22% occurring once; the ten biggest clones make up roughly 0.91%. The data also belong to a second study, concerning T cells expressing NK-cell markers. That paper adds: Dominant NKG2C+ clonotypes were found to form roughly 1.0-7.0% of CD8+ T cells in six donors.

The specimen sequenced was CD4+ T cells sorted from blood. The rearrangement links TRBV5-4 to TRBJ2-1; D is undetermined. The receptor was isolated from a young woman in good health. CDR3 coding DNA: TGTGCCAGCAGCAAGGGTCCGGACCACTCCTACAATGAGCAGTTCTTC. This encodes CASSKGPDHSYNEQFF. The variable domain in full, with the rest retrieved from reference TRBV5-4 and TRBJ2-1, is ETGVTQSPTHLIKTRGQQVTLRCSSQSGHNTVSWYQQALGQGPQFIFQYYREEENGRGNFPPRFSGLQFPNYSSELNVNALELDDSALYLCASSKGPDHSYNEQFFGPGTRLTVL.